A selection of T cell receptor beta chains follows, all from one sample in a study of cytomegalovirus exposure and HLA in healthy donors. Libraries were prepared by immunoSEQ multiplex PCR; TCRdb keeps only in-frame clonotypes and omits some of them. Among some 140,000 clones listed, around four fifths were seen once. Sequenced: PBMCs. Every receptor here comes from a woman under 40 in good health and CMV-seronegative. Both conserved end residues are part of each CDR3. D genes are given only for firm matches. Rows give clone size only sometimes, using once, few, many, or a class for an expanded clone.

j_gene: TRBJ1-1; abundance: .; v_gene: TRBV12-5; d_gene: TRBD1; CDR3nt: TGTGCTAGTGGTCCAGGGGGCCGGACTGAAGCTTTCTTT; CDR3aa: CASGPGGRTEAFF
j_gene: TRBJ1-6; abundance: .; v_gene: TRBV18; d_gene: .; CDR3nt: TGTGCCAGCTCACCAGCAGGGGACTCACCCCTCCACTTT; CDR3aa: CASSPAGDSPLHF
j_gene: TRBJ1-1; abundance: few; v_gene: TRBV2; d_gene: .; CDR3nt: TGTGCCAGCAGCGGGAACAGGGCGATACCTGAAGCTTTCTTT; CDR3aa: CASSGNRAIPEAFF
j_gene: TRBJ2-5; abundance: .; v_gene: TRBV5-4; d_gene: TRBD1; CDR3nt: TGTGCCAGCAGCTTTGACTACAGGGGGCACGTGAAGACCCAGTACTTC; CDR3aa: CASSFDYRGHVKTQYF
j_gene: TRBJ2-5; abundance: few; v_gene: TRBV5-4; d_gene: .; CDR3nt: TGTGCCAGCAGCTTGGCCCTCCCGGGGGAGACCCAGTACTTC; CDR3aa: CASSLALPGETQYF
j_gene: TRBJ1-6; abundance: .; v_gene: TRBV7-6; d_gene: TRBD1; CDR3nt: TGTGCCAGCAGCTTAGAGGTAGGGACAGGGCTTTTATATTCACCCCTCCACTTT; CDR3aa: CASSLEVGTGLLYSPLHF
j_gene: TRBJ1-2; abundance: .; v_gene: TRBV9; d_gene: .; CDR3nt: TGTGCCAGCAGCGTAGATACAGGCCACTATGGCTACACCTTC; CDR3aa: CASSVDTGHYGYTF
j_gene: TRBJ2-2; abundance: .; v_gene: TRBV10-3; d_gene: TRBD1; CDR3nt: TGTGCCATCAGTGGTTCTGGACAGGGAGGTACCGGGGAGCTGTTTTTT; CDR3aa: CAISGSGQGGTGELFF
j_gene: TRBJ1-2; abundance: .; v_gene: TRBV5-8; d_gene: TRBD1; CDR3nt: TGTGCCAGCAGCGGACAGGGTCGCTCCCTTGATGGCTACACCTTC; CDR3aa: CASSGQGRSLDGYTF
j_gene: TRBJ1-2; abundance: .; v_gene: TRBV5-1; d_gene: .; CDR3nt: TGCGCCAGCAGCTTTGCGGGTGGGGACTATGGCTACACCTTC; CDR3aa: CASSFAGGDYGYTF
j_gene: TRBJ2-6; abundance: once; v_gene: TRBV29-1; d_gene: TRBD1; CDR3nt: TGCAGCGTTGAGGTCTCCGGGACAGGGGCCTCTGGGGCCAACGTCCTGACTTTC; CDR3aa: CSVEVSGTGASGANVLTF
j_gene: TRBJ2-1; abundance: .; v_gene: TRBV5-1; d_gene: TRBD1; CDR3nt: TGCGCCAGCAGCTTGGCCCTTGGACAGGGGGCGCGTAATGAGCAGTTCTTC; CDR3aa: CASSLALGQGARNEQFF
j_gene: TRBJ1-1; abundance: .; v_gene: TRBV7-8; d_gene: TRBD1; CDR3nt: TGTGCCAGCAGCCTGCTTTGGGCAGGGGGCCCCTATTCGAACACTGAAGCTTTCTTT; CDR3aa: CASSLLWAGGPYSNTEAFF
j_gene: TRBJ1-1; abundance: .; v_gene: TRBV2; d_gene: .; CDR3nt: TGTGCCAGCACCACCGACAGGACGTACACTGAAGCTTTCTTT; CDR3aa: CASTTDRTYTEAFF
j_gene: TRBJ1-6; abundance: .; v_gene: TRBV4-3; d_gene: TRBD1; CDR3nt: TGCGCCAGCAGCCAGGACAGGGTGGGATCACCCCTCCACTTT; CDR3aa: CASSQDRVGSPLHF
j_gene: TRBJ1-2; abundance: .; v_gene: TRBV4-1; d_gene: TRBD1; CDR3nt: TGCGCCAGCAGCCAAGATCCAGGGGGCAACGGAGGCTACACCTTC; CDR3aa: CASSQDPGGNGGYTF
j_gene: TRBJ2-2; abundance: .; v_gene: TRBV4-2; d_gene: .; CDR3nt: TGTGCCAGCAGCCAGAACCTACAGGGAGGGGCCACCGGGGAGCTGTTTTTT; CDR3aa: CASSQNLQGGATGELFF
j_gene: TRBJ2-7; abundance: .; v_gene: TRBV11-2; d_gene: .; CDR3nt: TGTGCCAGCAGCCAAACAGGGTACGAGCAGTACTTC; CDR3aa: CASSQTGYEQYF
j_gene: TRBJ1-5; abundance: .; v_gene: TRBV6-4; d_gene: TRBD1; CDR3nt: TGTGCCAGCAGTGACTCGGGCAGGGGGCGATTTCAGCCCCAGCATTTT; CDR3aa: CASSDSGRGRFQPQHF
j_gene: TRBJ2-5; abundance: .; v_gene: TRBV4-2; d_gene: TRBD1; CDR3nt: TGTGCCAGCAGCCCCGCAATGGGGGACAGAGAAGAGACCCAGTACTTC; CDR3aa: CASSPAMGDREETQYF
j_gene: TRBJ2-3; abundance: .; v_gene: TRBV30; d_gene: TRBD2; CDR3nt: TGTGCCTGGAGGGCTAGCGGGGGGGCAGATACGCAGTATTTT; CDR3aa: CAWRASGGADTQYF
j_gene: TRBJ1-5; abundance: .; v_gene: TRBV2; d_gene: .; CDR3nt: TGTGCCAGCAGTGAAGGTGAGAATCAGCCCCAGCATTTT; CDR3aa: CASSEGENQPQHF
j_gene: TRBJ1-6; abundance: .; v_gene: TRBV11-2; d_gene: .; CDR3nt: TGTGCCAGCAGCTTACGGGGAGTTATCAATTCACCCCTCCACTTT; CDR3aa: CASSLRGVINSPLHF
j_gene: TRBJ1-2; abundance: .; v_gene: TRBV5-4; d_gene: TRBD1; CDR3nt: TGTGCCAGCAGAAGCCCCCGGACAGGACCAGGCTACACCTTC; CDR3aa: CASRSPRTGPGYTF
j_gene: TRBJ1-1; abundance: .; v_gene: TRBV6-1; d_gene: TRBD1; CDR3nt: TGTGCCAGCGGGACAGGAACGAACACTGAAGCTTTCTTT; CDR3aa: CASGTGTNTEAFF
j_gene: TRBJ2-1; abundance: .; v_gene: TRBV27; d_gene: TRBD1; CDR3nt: TGTGCCAGCAGTGGACAGGTAGCCTACAATGAGCAGTTCTTC; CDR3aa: CASSGQVAYNEQFF
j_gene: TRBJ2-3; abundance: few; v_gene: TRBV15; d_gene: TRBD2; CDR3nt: TGTGCCACCAGCACTAGCGGGGGGGCCACAGATACGCAGTATTTT; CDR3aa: CATSTSGGATDTQYF
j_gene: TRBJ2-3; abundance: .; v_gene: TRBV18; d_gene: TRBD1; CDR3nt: TGTGCCAGCTCTAGGGACAGTTACACAGATACGCAGTATTTT; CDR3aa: CASSRDSYTDTQYF
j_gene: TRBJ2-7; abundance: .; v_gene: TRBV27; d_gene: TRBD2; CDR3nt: TGTGCCAGCAGTTTAGGGCTAGCGGGGCCTCCCTACGAGCAGTACTTC; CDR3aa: CASSLGLAGPPYEQYF
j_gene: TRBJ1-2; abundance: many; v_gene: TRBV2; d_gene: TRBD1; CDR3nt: TGTGCCAGCAGTAACGAACCGGGACAGTCGGGCTACACCTTC; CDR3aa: CASSNEPGQSGYTF
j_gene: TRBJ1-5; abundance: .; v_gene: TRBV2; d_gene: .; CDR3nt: TGTGCCAGCAGTGCTCGTTACGGTGTAAGCAATCAGCCCCAGCATTTT; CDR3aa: CASSARYGVSNQPQHF
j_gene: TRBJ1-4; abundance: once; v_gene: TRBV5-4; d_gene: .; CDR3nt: TGTGCCAGCAGCAGAGGACAGACCGGGGGGGAAAAACTGTTTTTT; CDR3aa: CASSRGQTGGEKLFF
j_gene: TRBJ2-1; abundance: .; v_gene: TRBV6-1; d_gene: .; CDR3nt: TGTGCCAGCGGGGCAAAACCGAATGAGCAGTTCTTC; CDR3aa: CASGAKPNEQFF
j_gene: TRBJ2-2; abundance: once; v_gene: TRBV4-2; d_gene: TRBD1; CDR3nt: TGTGCCAGCAGCCAAGATCGACAGGGTGCCAACACCGGGGAGCTGTTTTTT; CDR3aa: CASSQDRQGANTGELFF
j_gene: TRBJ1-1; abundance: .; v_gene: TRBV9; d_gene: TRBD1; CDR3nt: TGTGCCAGCAGCCCCTTGGGACAGGTGAACACTGAAGCTTTCTTT; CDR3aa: CASSPLGQVNTEAFF
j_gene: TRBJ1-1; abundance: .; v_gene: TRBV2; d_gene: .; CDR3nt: TGTGCCAGCAGTACCCTCCCAGGGAACACTGAAGCTTTCTTT; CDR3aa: CASSTLPGNTEAFF
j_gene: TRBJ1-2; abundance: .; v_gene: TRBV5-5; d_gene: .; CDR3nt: TGTGCCAGCAGCTTGGTGTCAGGGCCTTATGGCTACACCTTC; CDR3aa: CASSLVSGPYGYTF
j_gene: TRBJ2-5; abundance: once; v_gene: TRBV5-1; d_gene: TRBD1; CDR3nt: TGCGCCAGCAGCCAGGGACAGCCTCAAGAGACCCAGTACTTC; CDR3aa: CASSQGQPQETQYF
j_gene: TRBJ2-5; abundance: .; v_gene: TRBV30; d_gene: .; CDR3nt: TGTGCCTGGAGAGGGGGAGAGACCCAGTACTTC; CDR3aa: CAWRGGETQYF
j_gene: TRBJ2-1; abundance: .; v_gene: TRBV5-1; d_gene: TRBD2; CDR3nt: TGCGCCAGCAGCATAGGGACTAGCGGGGAGAATGAGCAGTTCTTC; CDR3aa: CASSIGTSGENEQFF
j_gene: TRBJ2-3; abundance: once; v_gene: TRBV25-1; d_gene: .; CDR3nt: TGTGCCAGCAGTGATGGCTCGGGGAGGAGGACAGATACGCAGTATTTT; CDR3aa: CASSDGSGRRTDTQYF
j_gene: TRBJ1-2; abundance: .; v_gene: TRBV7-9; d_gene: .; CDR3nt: TGTGCCAGCAGCGTCGGACCACAGGGAAACTATGGCTACACCTTC; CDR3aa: CASSVGPQGNYGYTF
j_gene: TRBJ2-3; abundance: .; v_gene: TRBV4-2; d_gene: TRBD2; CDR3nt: TGTGCCAGCAGCCTGATTAGCGGGGGCCTCACAGATACGCAGTATTTT; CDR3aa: CASSLISGGLTDTQYF
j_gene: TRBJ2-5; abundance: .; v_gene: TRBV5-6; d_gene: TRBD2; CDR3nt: TGTGCCAGCAGCTTGGCACTAGCGGGGGGGCAAGAGACCCAGTACTTC; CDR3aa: CASSLALAGGQETQYF
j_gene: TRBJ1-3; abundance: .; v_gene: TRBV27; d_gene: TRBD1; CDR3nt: TGTGCCAGCAGTTTCGGGACAGGAGGACCCATATATTTT; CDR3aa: CASSFGTGGPIYF
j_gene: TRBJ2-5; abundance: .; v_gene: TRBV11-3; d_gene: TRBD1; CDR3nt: TGTGCCAGCAGCTTGGGACAGGGGGAAGGAGAGACCCAGTACTTC; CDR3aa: CASSLGQGEGETQYF
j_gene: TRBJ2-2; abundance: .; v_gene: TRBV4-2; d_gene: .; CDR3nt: TGTGCCAGCAGCCAAGACGGTAGAGCGAACACCGGGGAGCTGTTTTTT; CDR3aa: CASSQDGRANTGELFF
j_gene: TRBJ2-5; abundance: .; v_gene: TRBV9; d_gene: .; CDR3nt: TGTGCCAGCAGCGCAGGGACAAGCGGGGCCCAAGAGACCCAGTACTTC; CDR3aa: CASSAGTSGAQETQYF
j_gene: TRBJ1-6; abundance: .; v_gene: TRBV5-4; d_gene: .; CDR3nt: TGTGCCAGCAGCTTGCGCCTGCGGGGAGGTTCCTATAATTCACCCCTCCACTTT; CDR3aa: CASSLRLRGGSYNSPLHF
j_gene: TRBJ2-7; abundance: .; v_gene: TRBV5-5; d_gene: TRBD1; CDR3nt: TGTGCCAGCAGCTTGTCAGCAGGGGGACCCTACGAGCAGTACTTC; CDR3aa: CASSLSAGGPYEQYF
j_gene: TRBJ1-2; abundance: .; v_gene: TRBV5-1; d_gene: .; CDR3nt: TGCGCCAGCAGCTTGATCGAAGGGGATGGCTACACCTTC; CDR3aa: CASSLIEGDGYTF
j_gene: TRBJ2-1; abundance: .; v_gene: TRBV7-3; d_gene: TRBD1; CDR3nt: TGTGCCAGCGCAGGACAGGGGAATTCGAATGAGCAGTTCTTC; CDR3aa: CASAGQGNSNEQFF
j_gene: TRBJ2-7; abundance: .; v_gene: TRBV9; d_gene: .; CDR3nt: TGTGCCAGCAGCCCCCCGAGTAACGAGCAGTACTTC; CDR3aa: CASSPPSNEQYF
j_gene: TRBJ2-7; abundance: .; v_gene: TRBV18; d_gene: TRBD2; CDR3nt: TGTGCCAGCTCACCGCAGCGGGGGAGGTACGAGCAGTACTTC; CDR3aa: CASSPQRGRYEQYF
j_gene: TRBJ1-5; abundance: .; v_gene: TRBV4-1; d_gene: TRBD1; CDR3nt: TGCGCCAGCAGCCAACGGACAGGGTTACGGAGCAATCAGCCCCAGCATTTT; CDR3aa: CASSQRTGLRSNQPQHF
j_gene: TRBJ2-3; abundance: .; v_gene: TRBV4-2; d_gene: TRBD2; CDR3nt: TGTGCCAGCAGCCAAGGGGCTAGCGGGGGGGCTCGAGATACGCAGTATTTT; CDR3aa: CASSQGASGGARDTQYF
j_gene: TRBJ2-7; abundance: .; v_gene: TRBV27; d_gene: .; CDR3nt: TGTGCCAGCAGTTTATTCGCGGGAAACGCATACGAGCAGTACTTC; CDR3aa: CASSLFAGNAYEQYF
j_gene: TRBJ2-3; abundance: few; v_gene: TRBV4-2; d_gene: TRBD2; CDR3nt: TGTGCCAGCAGCCCCGCTGATAGCGGGCCGCTTTCTAGCACAGATACGCAGTATTTT; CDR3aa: CASSPADSGPLSSTDTQYF
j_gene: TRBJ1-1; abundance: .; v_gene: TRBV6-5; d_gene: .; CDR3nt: TGTGCCAGCAGTTTGTCAGGGGAGACTGAAGCTTTCTTT; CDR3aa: CASSLSGETEAFF